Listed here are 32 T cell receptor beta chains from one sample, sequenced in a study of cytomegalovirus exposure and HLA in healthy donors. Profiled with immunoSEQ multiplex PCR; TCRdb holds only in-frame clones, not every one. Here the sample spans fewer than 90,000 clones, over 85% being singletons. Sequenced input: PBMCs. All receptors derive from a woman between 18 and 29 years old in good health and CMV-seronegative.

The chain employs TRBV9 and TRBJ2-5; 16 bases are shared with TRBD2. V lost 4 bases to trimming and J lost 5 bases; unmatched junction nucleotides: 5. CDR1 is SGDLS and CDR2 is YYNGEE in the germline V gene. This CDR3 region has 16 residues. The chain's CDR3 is CASSTGTSGRVETQYF. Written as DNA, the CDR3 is TGTGCCAGCAGCACCGGGACTAGCGGGAGGGTGGAGACCCAGTACTTC.

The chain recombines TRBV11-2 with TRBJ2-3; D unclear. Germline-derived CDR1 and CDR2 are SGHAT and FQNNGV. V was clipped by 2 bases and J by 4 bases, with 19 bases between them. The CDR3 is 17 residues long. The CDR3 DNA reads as TGTGCCAGCAGCTTAATGGAGTCGCGGCGAGGCGCAGATACGCAGTATTTT. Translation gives CASSLMESRRGADTQYF.

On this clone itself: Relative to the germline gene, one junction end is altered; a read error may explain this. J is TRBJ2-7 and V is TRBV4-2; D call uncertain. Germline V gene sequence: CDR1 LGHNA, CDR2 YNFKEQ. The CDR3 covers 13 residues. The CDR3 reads CASSQDDQTRPHF. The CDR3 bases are TGTGCCAGCAGCCAAGATGATCAGACTCGGCCGCATTTC.

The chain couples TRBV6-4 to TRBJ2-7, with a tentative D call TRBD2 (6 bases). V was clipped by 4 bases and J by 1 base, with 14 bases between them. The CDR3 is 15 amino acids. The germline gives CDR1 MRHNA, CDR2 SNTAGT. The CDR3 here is CASSALPGVSYEQYF. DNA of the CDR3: TGTGCCAGCAGTGCCCTCCCGGGAGTGTCCTACGAGCAGTACTTC.

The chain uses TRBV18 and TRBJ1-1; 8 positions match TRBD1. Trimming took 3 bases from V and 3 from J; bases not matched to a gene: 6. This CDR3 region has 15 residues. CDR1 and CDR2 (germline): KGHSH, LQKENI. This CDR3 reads CASSPLEDRDTEAFF. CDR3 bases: TGTGCCAGCTCACCCCTCGAGGACAGGGACACTGAAGCTTTCTTT.

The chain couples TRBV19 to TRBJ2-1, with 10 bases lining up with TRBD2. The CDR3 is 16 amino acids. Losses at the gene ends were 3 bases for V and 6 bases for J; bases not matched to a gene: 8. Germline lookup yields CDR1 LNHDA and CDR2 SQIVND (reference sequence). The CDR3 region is CASSMDGTSEFNEQFF. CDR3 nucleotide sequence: TGTGCCAGTAGTATGGACGGGACTAGCGAGTTCAATGAGCAGTTCTTC.

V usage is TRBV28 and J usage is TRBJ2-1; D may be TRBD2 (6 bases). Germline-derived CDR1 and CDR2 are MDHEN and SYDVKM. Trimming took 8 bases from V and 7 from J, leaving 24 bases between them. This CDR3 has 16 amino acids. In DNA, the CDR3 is TGTGCCAGCGCGGGGAGAAGGGCAGCCGCGGCGAATGAGCAGTTCTTC. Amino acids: CASAGRRAAAANEQFF.

The CDR3: CASSAGLGEQYF. Written as DNA, the CDR3 is TGTGCCAGCAGCGCTGGACTGGGCGAGCAGTACTTC. The chain has TRBV25-1 and TRBJ2-7, with D tentatively TRBD2 (5 bases). Germline CDR1 is MGHDK and CDR2 is SYGVNS. The CDR3 contains 12 residues. Trimming took 6 bases from V and 6 from J, leaving 12 bases between them.

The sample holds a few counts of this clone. CDR3 coding DNA: TGTGCCAGCAGCTTAGCCCGGGACACGTTCTATGGCTACACCTTC. Protein product: CASSLARDTFYGYTF. The chain has TRBV7-2 and TRBJ1-2, with D maybe TRBD1 (6 bases). V was cut by 0 bases and J by 4 bases, with 12 bases left in between. CDR3 length: 15 residues. The germline V gene encodes CDR1 SGHTA and CDR2 FQGNSA. Full variable domain (outside the CDR3, taken from reference TRBV7-2 and TRBJ1-2): GAGVSQSPSNKVTEKGKDVELRCDPISGHTALYWYRQSLGQGLEFLIYFQGNSAPDKSGLPSDRFSAERTGGSVSTLTIQRTQQEDSAVYLCASSLARDTFYGYTFGSGTRLTVV.

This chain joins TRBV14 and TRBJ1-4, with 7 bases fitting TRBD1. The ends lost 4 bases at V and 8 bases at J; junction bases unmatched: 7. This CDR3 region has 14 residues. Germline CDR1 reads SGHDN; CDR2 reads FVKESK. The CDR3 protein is CASSRTGVGEKLFF. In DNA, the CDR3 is TGTGCCAGCAGCCGTACAGGGGTAGGCGAAAAACTGTTTTTT.

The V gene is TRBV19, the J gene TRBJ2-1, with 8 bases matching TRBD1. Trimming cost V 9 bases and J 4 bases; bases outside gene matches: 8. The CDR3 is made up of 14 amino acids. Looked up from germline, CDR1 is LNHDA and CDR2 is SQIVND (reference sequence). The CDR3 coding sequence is TGTGCCAGCAGTTTACAGGGGGGATACAATGAGCAGTTCTTC. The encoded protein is CASSLQGGYNEQFF.

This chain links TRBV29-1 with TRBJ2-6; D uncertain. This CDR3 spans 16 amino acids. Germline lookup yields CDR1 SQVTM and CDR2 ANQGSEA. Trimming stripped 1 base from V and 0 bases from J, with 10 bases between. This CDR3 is CSVEVGPPSGANVLTF. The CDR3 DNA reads TGCAGCGTTGAAGTTGGGCCGCCCTCTGGGGCCAACGTCCTGACTTTC.

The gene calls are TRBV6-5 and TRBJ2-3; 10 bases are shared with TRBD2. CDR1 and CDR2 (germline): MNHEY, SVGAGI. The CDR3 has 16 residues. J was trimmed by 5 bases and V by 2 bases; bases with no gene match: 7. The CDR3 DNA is TGTGCCAGCAGTTACCGAGCGGGAGGGGACGGAGATACGCAGTATTTT. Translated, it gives CASSYRAGGDGDTQYF.

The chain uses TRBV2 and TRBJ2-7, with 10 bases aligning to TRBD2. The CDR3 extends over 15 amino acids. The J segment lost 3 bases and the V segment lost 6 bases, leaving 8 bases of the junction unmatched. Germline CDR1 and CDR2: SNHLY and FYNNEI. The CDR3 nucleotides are TGTGCCAGCAGCGGTACTAGCGGGGCCTACTACGAGCAGTACTTC. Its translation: CASSGTSGAYYEQYF.

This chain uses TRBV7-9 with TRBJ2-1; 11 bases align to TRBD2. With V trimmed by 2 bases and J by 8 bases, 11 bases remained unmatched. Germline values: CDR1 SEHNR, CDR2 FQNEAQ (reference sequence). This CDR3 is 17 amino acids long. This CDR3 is CASSLMGGSGRADEQFF. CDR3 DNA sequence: TGTGCCAGCAGCTTAATGGGGGGTAGCGGGAGGGCGGATGAGCAGTTCTTC.

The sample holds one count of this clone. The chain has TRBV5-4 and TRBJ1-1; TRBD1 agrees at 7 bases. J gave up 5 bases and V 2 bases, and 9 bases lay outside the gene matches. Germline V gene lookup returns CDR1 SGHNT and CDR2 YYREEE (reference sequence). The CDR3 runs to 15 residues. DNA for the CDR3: TGTGCCAGCAGCTTTTGGGGCAGGGGGAGGACTGAAGCTTTCTTT. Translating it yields CASSFWGRGRTEAFF.

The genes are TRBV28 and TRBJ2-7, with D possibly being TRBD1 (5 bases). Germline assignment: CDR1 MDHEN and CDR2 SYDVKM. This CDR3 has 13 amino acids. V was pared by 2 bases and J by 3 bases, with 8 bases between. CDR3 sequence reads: CASSLRGGYEQYF. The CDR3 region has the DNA TGTGCCAGCAGTTTAAGGGGCGGCTACGAGCAGTACTTC.

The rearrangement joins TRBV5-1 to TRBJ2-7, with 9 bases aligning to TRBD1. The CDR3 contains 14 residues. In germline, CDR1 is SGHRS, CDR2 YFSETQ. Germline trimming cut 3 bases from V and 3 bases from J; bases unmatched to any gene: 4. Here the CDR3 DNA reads TGCGCCAGCAGCTACGGGACAGGGCGCTACGAGCAGTACTTC. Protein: CASSYGTGRYEQYF.

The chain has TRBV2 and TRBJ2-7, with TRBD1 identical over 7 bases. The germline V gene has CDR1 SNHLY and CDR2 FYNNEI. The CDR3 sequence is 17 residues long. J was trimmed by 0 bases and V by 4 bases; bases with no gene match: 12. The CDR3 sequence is CASSVDRAIAASYEQYF. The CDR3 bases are TGTGCCAGCAGTGTCGACAGGGCCATCGCGGCCTCCTACGAGCAGTACTTC.

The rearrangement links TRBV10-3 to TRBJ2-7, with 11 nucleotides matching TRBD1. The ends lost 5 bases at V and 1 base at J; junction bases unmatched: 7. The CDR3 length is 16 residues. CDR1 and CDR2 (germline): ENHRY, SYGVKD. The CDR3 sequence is CAISTPGQGDSYEQYF. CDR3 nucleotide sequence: TGTGCCATCAGTACTCCGGGACAGGGGGATTCCTACGAGCAGTACTTC.

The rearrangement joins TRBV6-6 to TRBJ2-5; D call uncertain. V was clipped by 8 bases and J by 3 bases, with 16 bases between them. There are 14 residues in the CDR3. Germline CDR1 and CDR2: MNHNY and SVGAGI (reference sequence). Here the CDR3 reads CASSSLRIEETQYF. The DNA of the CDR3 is TGTGCCAGCTCTAGTCTGCGGATAGAAGAGACCCAGTACTTC.

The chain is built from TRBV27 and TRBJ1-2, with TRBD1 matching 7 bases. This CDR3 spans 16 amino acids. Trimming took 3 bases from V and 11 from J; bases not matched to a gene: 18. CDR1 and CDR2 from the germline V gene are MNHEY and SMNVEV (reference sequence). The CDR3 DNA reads TGTGCCAGCAGTTTTAGCGCCGCGGGGCAGGGGGTCGGTTACACCTTC. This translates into CASSFSAAGQGVGYTF.

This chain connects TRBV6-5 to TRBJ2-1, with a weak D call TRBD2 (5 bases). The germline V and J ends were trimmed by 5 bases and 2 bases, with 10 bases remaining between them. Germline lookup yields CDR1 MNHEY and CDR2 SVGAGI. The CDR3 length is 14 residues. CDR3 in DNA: TGTGCCAGCAGTCGACTACCTCCCTACAATGAGCAGTTCTTC. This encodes CASSRLPPYNEQFF.

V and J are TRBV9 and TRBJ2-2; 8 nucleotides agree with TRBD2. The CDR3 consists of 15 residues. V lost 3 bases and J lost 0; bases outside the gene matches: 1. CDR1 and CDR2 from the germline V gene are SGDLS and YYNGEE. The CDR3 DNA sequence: TGTGCCAGCAGCGAGGGACTAGCGAACACCGGGGAGCTGTTTTTT. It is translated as CASSEGLANTGELFF.

The CDR3 DNA follows: TGTGCCAGCAGCCCGCGGTGGGATGGCTACACCTTC. Translating gives CASSPRWDGYTF. The chain has TRBV5-6 and TRBJ1-2; D is undetermined. Trimming shortened V by 4 bases and J by 6 bases, and 10 bases separated the two germline ends. The germline CDR1 and CDR2 sequences are SGHDT and YYEEEE. There are 12 residues in the CDR3.

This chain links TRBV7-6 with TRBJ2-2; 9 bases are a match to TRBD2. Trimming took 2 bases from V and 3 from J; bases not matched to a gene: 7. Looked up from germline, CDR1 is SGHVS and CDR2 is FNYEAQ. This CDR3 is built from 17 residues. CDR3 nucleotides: TGTGCCAGCAGCTTATCCGTGACTAGCGGACACACCGGGGAGCTGTTTTTT. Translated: CASSLSVTSGHTGELFF.

Here the CDR3 DNA reads TGTGCCAGCAGGGGGACGTGGGACTCCTCTACTTCTGATACGCAGTATTTT. Its translation: CASRGTWDSSTSDTQYF. This chain joins TRBV7-9 and TRBJ2-3; possibly TRBD2 for D (6 bases). The germline V gene encodes CDR1 SEHNR and CDR2 FQNEAQ (reference sequence). The V and J ends lost 6 bases and 6 bases respectively, with 25 bases between them. This CDR3 is 17 amino acids long.

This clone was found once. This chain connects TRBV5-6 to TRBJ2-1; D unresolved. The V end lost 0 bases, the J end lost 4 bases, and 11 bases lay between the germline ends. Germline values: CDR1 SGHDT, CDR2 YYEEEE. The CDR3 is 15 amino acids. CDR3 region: CASSLGWPKYNEQFF. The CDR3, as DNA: TGTGCCAGCAGCTTGGGTTGGCCGAAATACAATGAGCAGTTCTTC.

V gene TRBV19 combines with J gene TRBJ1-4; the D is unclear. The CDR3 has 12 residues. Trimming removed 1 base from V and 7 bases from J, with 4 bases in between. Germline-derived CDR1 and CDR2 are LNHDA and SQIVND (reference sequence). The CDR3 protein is CASSIGSEKLFF. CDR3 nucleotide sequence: TGTGCCAGTAGTATAGGCAGTGAAAAACTGTTTTTT.

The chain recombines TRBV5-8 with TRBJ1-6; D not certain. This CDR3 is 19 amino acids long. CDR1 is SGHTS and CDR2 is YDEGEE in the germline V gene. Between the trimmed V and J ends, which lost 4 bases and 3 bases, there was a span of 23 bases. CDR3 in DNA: TGTGCCAGCAGCAAAACTCTCCCACTCGCGGGTGTCTATAATTCACCCCTCCACTTT. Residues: CASSKTLPLAGVYNSPLHF. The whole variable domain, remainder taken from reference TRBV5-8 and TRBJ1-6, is EAGVTQSPTHLIKTRGQQATLRCSPISGHTSVYWYQQALGLGLQFLLWYDEGEERNRGNFPPRFSGRQFPNYSSELNVNALELEDSALYLCASSKTLPLAGVYNSPLHFGNGTRLTVT.

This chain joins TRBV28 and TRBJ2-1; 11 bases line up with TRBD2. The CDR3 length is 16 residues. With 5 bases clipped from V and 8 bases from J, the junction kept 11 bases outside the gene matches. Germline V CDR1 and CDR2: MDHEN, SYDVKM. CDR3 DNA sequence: TGTGCCAGCAGTCAACCACTAGCGGGAGTGGTCCATGAGCAGTTCTTC. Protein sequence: CASSQPLAGVVHEQFF.

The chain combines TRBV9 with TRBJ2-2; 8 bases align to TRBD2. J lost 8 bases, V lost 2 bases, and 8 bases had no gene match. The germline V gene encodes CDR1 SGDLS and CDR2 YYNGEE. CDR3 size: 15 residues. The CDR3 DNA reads TGTGCCAGCAGCGTTAGCGGGGCCTTGGCTGGGGAGCTGTTTTTT. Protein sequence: CASSVSGALAGELFF.